The T cell receptor beta chain described here comes from a study of beta chain features in type 1 diabetes. On the study more broadly: The patients were much like the healthy donors in age, gender and cell yields. Overall study results and limits: In all four CD4+ subsets, TCRB CDR3 length was significantly, moderately reduced in type 1 diabetes. Diminished insertions and augmented deletions at VDJ junctions characterized type 1 diabetes patients.

Reverse transcription of all isolated RNA meant that expressed TCRB transcripts were sequenced. This table comes from immunoSEQ multiplex PCR, and its TCRdb copy is limited to in-frame clones, with some not included. The sample lists a few hundred thousand clones, 12% to 15% seen once, with over 5% in the top ten. Sorting with CD45RO/CCR7/CD25/CD127/CD95/CD27 yielded naive, central memory, regulatory and stem-like memory CD4+ cells. Trimming stripped 5 bases from V and 3 bases from J, with 16 bases between. Germline lookup yields CDR1 ENHRY and CDR2 SYGVKD. There are 15 residues in the CDR3. This clone was seen more than once but under ten times. Its antigen is undetermined.

The clonotype originates from a young man in good health. The sample consisted of central memory CD4+ T cells from blood. The J gene is TRBJ1-1, the V gene TRBV10-3, with D hard to call. The CDR3 loop is CAISKMPGADTEAFF. The CDR3 DNA follows: TGTGCCATCAGTAAAATGCCGGGTGCGGACACTGAAGCTTTCTTT.